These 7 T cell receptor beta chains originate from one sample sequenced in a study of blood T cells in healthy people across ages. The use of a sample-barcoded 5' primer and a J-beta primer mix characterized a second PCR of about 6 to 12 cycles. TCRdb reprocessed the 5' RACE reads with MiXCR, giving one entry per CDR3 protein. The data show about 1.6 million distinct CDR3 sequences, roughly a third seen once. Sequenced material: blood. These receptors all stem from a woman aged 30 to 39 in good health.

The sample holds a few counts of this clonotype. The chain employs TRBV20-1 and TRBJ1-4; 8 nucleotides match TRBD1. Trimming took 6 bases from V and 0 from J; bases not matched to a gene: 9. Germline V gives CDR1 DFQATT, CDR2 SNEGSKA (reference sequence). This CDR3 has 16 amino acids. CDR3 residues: CSATSDRDATNEKLFF. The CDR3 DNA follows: TGCAGTGCAACCTCGGACAGGGATGCAACTAATGAAAAACTGTTTTTT.

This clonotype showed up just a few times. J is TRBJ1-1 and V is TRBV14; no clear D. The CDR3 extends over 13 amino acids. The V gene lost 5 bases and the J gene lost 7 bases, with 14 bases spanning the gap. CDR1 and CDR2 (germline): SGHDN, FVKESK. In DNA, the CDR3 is TGTGCCAGCAGCTATGGGGAGGGCATTGAAGCTTTCTTT. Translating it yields CASSYGEGIEAFF.

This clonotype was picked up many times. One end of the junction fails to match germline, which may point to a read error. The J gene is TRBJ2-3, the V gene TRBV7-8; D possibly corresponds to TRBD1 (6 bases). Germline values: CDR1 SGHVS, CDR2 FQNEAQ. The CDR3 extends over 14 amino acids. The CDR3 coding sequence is TGCGCCAGCAGCCCCAGGGGTAGCACAGATACGCAGTATTTT. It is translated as CASSPRGSTDTQYF.

CDR3 DNA: TGTGCCAGCAGCCGCGGACTAGCAACCTACGAGCAGTACTTC. Encoded protein: CASSRGLATYEQYF. The V and J genes are TRBV7-6 and TRBJ2-7; 8 bases align to TRBD2. Per the germline V gene, CDR1 is SGHVS and CDR2 is FNYEAQ. The CDR3 is 14 amino acids. With 5 bases clipped from V and 2 bases from J, the junction kept 5 bases outside the gene matches.

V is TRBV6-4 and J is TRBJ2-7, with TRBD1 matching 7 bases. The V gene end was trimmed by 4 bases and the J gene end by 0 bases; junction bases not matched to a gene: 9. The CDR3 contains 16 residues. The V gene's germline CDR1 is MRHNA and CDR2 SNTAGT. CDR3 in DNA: TGTGCCAGCAGTGTCACAGGGGTCCTGTTCTCCTACGAGCAGTACTTC. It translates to CASSVTGVLFSYEQYF.

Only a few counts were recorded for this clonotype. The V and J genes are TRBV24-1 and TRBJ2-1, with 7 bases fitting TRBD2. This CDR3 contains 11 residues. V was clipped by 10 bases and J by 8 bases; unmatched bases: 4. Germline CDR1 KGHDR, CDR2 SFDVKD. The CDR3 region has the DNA TGTGCCACGGGGGGGAGGGATGAGCAGTTCTTC. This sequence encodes CATGGRDEQFF.

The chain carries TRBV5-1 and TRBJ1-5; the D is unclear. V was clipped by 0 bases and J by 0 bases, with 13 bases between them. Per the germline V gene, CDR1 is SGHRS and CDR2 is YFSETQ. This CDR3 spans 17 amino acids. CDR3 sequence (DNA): TGCGCCAGCAGCTTGGGCCCCTTTTCCTCTAGCAATCAGCCCCAGCATTTT. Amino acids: CASSLGPFSSSNQPQHF.